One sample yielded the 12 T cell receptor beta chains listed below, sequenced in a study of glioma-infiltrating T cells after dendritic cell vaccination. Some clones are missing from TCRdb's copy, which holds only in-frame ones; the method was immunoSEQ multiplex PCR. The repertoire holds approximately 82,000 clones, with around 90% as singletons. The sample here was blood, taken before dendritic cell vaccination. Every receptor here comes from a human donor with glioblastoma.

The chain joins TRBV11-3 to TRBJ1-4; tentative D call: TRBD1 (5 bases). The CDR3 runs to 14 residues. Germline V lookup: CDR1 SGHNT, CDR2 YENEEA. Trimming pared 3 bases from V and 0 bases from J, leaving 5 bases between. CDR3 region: CASSLTATNEKLFF. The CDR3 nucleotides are TGTGCCAGCAGCTTGACAGCAACTAATGAAAAACTGTTTTTT.

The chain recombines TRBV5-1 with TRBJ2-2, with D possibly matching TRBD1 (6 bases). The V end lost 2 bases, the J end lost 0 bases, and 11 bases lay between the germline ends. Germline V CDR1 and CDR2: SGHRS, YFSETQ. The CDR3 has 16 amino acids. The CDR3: CASSFGDRSNTGELFF. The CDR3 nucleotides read TGCGCCAGCAGCTTTGGCGACAGGTCGAACACCGGGGAGCTGTTTTTT.

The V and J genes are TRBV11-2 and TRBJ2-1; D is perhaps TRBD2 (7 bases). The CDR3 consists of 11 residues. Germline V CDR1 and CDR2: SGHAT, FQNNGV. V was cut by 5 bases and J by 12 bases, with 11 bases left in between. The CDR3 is CASSPGGRQFF. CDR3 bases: TGTGCCAGCAGCCCGGGGGGCCGGCAGTTCTTC.

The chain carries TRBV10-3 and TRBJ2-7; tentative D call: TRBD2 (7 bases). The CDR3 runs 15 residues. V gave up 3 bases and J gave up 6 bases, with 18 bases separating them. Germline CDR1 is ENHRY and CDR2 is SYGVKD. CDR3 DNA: TGTGCCATCAGTGAAAGTGCGGGCGGGGGCAGCGAGCAGTACTTC. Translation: CAISESAGGGSEQYF.

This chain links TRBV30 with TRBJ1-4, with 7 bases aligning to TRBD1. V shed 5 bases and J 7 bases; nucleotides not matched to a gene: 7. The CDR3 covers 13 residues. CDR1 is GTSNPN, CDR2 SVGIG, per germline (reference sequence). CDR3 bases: TGTGCCTGGCAGTCAGGGGGGAGTGAAAAACTGTTTTTT. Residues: CAWQSGGSEKLFF.

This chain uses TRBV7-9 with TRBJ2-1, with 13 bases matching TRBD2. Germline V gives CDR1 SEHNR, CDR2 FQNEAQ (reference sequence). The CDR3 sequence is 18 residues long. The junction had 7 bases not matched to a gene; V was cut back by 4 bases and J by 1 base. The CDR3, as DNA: TGTGCCAGCAGCTCCTCGGGACTAGCGGGAAGGTCCTACAATGAGCAGTTCTTC. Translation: CASSSSGLAGRSYNEQFF. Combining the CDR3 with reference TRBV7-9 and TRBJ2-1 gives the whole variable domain DTGVSQNPRHKITKRGQNVTFRCDPISEHNRLYWYRQTLGQGPEFLTYFQNEAQLEKSRLLSDRFSAERPKGSFSTLEIQRTEQGDSAMYLCASSSSGLAGRSYNEQFFGPGTRLTVL.

The CDR3 here is CASRTGGAASNEAFF. CDR3 sequence (DNA): TGTGCCAGCAGGACAGGGGGCGCCGCAAGTAATGAAGCTTTCTTT. V and J are TRBV6-1 and TRBJ1-1; 10 nucleotides line up with TRBD1. The CDR3 contains 15 residues. Germline V lookup: CDR1 MNHNS, CDR2 SASEGT. V dropped 6 bases and J dropped 7; count of bases not matched to a gene: 11.

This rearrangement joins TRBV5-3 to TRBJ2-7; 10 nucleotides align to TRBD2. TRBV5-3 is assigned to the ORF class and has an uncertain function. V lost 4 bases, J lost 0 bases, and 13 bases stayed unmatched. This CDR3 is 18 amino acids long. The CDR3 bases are TGTGCCAGAAGCACGTACGCACTAGCGGGACCACACTCCTACGAGCAGTACTTC. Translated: CARSTYALAGPHSYEQYF.

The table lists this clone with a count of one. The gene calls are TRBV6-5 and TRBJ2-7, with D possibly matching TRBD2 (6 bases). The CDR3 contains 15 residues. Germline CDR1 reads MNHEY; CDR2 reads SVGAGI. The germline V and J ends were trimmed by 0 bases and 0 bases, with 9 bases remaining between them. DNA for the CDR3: TGTGCCAGCAGTTACTCCCCGGGGGTCTCCTACGAGCAGTACTTC. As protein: CASSYSPGVSYEQYF.

CDR3 in amino acids: CASSLSGTEEIDEQYF. CDR3 bases: TGTGCCAGCAGCCTTTCAGGGACAGAGGAGATCGACGAGCAGTACTTC. J is TRBJ2-7 and V is TRBV7-9; TRBD1 matches at 7 bases. Germline loops: CDR1 SEHNR, CDR2 FQNEAQ (reference sequence). V trimming: 5 bases; J trimming: 5 bases; junction bases outside the gene matches: 15. The CDR3 covers 16 residues. The whole variable domain, remainder taken from reference TRBV7-9 and TRBJ2-7, is DTGVSQNPRHKITKRGQNVTFRCDPISEHNRLYWYRQTLGQGPEFLTYFQNEAQLEKSRLLSDRFSAERPKGSFSTLEIQRTEQGDSAMYLCASSLSGTEEIDEQYFGPGTRLTVT.

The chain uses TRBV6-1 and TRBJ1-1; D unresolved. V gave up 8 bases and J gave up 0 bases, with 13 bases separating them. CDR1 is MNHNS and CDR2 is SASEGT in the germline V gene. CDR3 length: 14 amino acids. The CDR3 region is CASCLMAVNTEAFF. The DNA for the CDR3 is TGTGCCAGCTGTTTAATGGCGGTGAACACTGAAGCTTTCTTT.

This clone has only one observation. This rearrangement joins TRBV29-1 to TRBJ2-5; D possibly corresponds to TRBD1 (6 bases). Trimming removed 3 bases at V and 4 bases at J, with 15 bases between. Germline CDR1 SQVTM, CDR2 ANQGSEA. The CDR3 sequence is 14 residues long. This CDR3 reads CSVEYSSRGETQYF. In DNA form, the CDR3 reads TGCAGCGTTGAGTATTCATCCAGGGGAGAGACCCAGTACTTC.